Included here is one T cell receptor (beta chain) sequence, with context. This CDR3 is also generated by other DNA sequences in the sample. This specimen belongs to a study of blood T cell repertoires in COVID-19. V dropped 6 bases and J dropped 2; count of bases not matched to a gene: 3. Germline V CDR1 and CDR2: MDHEN, SYDVKM. The CDR3 extends over 13 amino acids. Under the authors' procedure: Reference gene primer amplification in the assay estimated nucleated cell counts. TCRdb's copy holds only in-frame clones and misses some; the assay was immunoSEQ multiplex PCR. V and J calls and clone size come straight from that table; D and trimming were deduced from the DNA. In the table there are more than 150,000 clones, roughly 82% of which are singletons. Cohort 3 donors were reported recovered after two negative PCRs, clearance, or symptom resolution.

The gene calls are TRBV28 and TRBJ1-2, with 7 bases identical to TRBD1. This TCR was recovered from a middle-aged man who had recovered from COVID-19. The material sequenced was PBMCs or T cells enriched from blood (not recorded which). The CDR3 DNA reads TGTGCCAGCAGCCTGGGACAGAACTATGGCTACACCTTC. It translates to CASSLGQNYGYTF.